This T cell receptor (beta chain) is from a study of blood T cell repertoires in COVID-19. The V segment lost 5 bases and the J segment 13 bases; nucleotides outside the gene matches: 4. The CDR3 consists of 11 residues. CDR1 and CDR2 from the germline V gene are LGHDT and YNNKEL (reference sequence). TCRdb's table, derived via immunoSEQ multiplex PCR, lists solely in-frame clones and lacks some. The sample carries about 280,000 clones, roughly 90% recorded once. The chain combines TRBV3-1 (or the pseudogene TRBV3-2) with TRBJ2-3; 9 nucleotides agree with TRBD1. Sample: peripheral blood. This sequence was found in a woman aged 25 to 39 with COVID-19, enrolled during active disease. The CDR3 protein is CASSYGTGKYF. In nucleotides, the CDR3 is TGTGCCAGCAGCTACGGGACAGGGAAGTATTTT.